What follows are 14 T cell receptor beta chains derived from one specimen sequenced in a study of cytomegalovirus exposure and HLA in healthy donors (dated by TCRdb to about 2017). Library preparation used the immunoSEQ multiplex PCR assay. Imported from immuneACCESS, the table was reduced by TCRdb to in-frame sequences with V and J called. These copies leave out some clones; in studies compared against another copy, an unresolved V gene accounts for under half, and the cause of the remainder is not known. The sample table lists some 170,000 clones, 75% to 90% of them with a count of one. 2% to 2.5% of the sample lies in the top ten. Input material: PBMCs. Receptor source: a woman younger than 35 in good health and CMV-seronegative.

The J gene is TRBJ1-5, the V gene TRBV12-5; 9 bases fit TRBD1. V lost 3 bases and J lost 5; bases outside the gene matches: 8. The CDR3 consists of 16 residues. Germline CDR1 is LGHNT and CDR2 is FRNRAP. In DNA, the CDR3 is TGTGCTAGTGGTTTAATAGGGGACAGGGTGGATCAGCCCCAGCATTTT. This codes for CASGLIGDRVDQPQHF.

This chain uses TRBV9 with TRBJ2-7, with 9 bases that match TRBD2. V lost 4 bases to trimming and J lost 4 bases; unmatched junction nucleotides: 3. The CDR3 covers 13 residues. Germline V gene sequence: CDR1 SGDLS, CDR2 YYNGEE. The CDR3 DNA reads TGTGCCAGCAGCCGTCTAGCGGGATACGAGCAGTACTTC. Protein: CASSRLAGYEQYF.

CDR3 bases: TGTGCCAGCAGCTTGGTATCAGTCCCTTATAGCAATCAGCCCCAGCATTTT. Its protein is CASSLVSVPYSNQPQHF. The chain uses TRBV5-5 and TRBJ1-5; D ambiguous. The germline V gene has CDR1 SGHKS and CDR2 YYEKEE (reference sequence). Trimming pared 0 bases from V and 0 bases from J, leaving 13 bases between. The CDR3 runs 17 residues.

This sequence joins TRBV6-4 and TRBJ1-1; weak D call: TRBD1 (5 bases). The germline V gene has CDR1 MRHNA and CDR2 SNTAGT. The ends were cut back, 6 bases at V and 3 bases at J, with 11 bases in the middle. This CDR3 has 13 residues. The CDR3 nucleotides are TGTGCCAGCAGGATCGACAGAGACACTGAAGCTTTCTTT. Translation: CASRIDRDTEAFF.

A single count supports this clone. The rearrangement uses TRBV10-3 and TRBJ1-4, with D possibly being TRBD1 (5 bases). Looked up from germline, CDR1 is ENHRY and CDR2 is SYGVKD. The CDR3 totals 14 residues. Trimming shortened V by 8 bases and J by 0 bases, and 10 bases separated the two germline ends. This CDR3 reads CAIGQTATNEKLFF. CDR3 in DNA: TGTGCCATCGGACAAACAGCAACTAATGAAAAACTGTTTTTT.

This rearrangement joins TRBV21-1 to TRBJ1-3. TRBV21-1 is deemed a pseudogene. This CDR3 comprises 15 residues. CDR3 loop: CASSKALSPGNTIYF. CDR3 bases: TGTGCCAGCAGCAAAGCGCTATCACCTGGAAACACCATATATTTT.

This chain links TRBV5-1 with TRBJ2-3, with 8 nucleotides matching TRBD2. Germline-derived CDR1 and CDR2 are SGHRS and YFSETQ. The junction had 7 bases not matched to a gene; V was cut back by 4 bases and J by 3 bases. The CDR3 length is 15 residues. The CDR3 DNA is TGCGCCAGCAGCCCGCCAATAGCGGGGACAGATACGCAGTATTTT. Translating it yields CASSPPIAGTDTQYF.

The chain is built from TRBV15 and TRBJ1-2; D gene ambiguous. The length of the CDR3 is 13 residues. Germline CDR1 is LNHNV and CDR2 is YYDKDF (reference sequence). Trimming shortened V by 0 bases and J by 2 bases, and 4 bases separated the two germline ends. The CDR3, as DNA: TGTGCCACCAGCAGAGACAGGAACTATGGCTACACCTTC. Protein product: CATSRDRNYGYTF.

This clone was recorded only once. CDR3 region: CASSALPYEQYF. The CDR3 bases are TGTGCCAGCAGTGCCCTTCCCTACGAGCAGTACTTC. The rearrangement links TRBV2 to TRBJ2-7; no firm D call. This CDR3 contains 12 residues. CDR1 SNHLY and CDR2 FYNNEI come from the germline V gene. With 4 bases removed from V and 2 bases from J, the gap between germline ends came to 6 bases. Using reference TRBV2 and TRBJ2-7 for the parts outside the CDR3, the full variable domain is EPEVTQTPSHQVTQMGQEVILRCVPISNHLYFYWYRQILGQKVEFLVSFYNNEISEKSEIFDDQFSVERPDGSNFTLKIRSTKLEDSAMYFCASSALPYEQYFGPGTRLTVT.

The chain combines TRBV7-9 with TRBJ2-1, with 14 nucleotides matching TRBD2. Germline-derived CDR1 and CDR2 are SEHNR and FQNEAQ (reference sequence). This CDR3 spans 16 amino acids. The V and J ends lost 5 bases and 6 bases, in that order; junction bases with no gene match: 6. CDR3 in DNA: TGTGCCAGCAGCCCTCGGACTAGCGGGAGGTCCAATGAGCAGTTCTTC. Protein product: CASSPRTSGRSNEQFF.

The CDR3 region has the DNA TGTGCCAGCAGCTTGGGCAGGGGGCATGGCTACACCTTC. Encoded protein: CASSLGRGHGYTF. The chain joins TRBV5-6 to TRBJ1-2, with 8 bases aligning to TRBD1. This CDR3 spans 13 amino acids. Trimming at V came to 0 bases and at J to 6 bases, leaving 1 base not matched to a gene. Germline CDR1 and CDR2: SGHDT and YYEEEE.

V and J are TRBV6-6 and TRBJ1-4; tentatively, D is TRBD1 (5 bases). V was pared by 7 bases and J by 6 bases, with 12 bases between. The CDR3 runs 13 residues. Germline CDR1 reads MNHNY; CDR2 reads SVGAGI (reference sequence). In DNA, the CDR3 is TGTGCCAGCACTCCGGGGGTATATGAAAAACTGTTTTTT. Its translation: CASTPGVYEKLFF.

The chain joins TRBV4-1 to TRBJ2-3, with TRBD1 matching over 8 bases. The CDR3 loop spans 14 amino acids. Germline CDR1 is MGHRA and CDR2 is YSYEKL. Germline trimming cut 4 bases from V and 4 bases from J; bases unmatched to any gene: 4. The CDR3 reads CASSPGQGPDTQYF. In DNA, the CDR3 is TGCGCCAGCAGCCCCGGACAGGGTCCAGATACGCAGTATTTT.

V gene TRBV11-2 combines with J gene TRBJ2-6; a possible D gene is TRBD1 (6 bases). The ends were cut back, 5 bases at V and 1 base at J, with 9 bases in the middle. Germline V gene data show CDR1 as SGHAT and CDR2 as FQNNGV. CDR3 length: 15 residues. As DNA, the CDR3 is TGTGCCAGCAGCCCCACAGGGTCTGGGGCCAACGTCCTGACTTTC. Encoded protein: CASSPTGSGANVLTF.